This entry lists 27 T cell receptor beta chains sequenced from one sample in a study of CD8 T cells in ankylosing spondylitis. Study-level findings and limits: There was a TCR beta motif, made of 7 or 8 highly homologous variants, that appeared characteristic of ankylosing spondylitis blood.

Which antigens these TCRs recognize remains unknown. TCRdb re-derived calls from the 5' RACE reads in MiXCR, one entry per CDR3 protein. The sample records tens of thousands of distinct CDR3 sequences, roughly 9% being singletons. Sequences were obtained from blood, either unsorted or a sorted T cell fraction (not recorded which). Receptors originate from a male donor with ankylosing spondylitis.

This clonotype was observed at least ten times. The genes are TRBV27 and TRBJ2-7; 7 nucleotides match TRBD1. The germline CDR1 and CDR2 sequences are MNHEY and SMNVEV (reference sequence). This CDR3 comprises 12 residues. Unmatched junction bases numbered 4, after V lost 8 bases and J lost 3 bases. CDR3 bases: TGTGCCAGCGGTGGACAGGTCTACGAGCAGTACGTC. It translates to CASGGQVYEQYV.

This clonotype was counted a few times. The CDR3, as DNA: TGTGCCAGCTCACGGGATCGGACTAGCGCCAATGAGCAGTTCTTC. It yields the protein CASSRDRTSANEQFF. The chain is built from TRBV18 and TRBJ2-1; TRBD2 agrees at 9 bases. V lost 4 bases to trimming and J lost 6 bases; unmatched junction nucleotides: 7. Germline V CDR1 and CDR2: KGHSH, LQKENI. The CDR3 runs 15 residues.

This clonotype was detected only a few times. This CDR3 is CASRSRISYEQYF. CDR3 DNA: TGCGCCAGCAGAAGCCGGATATCCTACGAGCAGTACTTC. The chain combines TRBV5-1 with TRBJ2-7; D is unclear. The CDR3 sequence is 13 residues long. V lost 5 bases to trimming and J lost 1 base, with 10 bases between them. Germline V lookup: CDR1 SGHRS, CDR2 YFSETQ.

This clonotype was seen many times. The chain is built from TRBV24-1 and TRBJ2-1, with D hard to call. V was trimmed by 9 bases and J by 7 bases, leaving 9 bases between them. Germline-derived CDR1 and CDR2 are KGHDR and SFDVKD. The CDR3 contains 11 residues. The CDR3 here is CATSDGNEQFF. The CDR3 bases are TGTGCCACCTCCGACGGAAATGAGCAGTTCTTC.

This clonotype appeared a few times. The rearrangement uses TRBV5-6 and TRBJ2-1; 10 nucleotides line up with TRBD2. Per germline, CDR1 SGHDT and CDR2 YYEEEE. Unmatched junction bases numbered 9, after V lost 3 bases and J lost 0 bases. The CDR3 loop spans 18 amino acids. The CDR3 reads CASSSRLAGWSSYNEQFF. The CDR3 DNA reads TGTGCCAGCAGCTCCCGACTAGCGGGCTGGAGCTCCTACAATGAGCAGTTCTTC.

This clonotype was observed at least ten times. This chain uses TRBV12-3 or TRBV12-4 with TRBJ2-5; a weak D match, TRBD2 (5 bases). This CDR3 contains 14 residues. Trimming left V 6 bases short and J 5 bases short, with 16 bases between. This CDR3 reads CASSLGLPRETQYF. The DNA of the CDR3 is TGTGCCAGCAGCCTCGGACTGCCTCGGGAGACCCAGTACTTC.

The rearrangement uses TRBV11-2 and TRBJ2-2; TRBD2 agrees at 8 bases. Germline V CDR1 and CDR2: SGHAT, FQNNGV. The CDR3 sequence is 11 residues long. V dropped 11 bases and J dropped 7; count of bases not matched to a gene: 3. For the CDR3, the DNA is TGTGCCCTAAGCGGGAGCGGGGAGCTGTTTTTT. Protein product: CALSGSGELFF.

This clonotype has only a few counts. This chain connects TRBV6-1 to TRBJ2-1; 8 positions agree with TRBD2. Germline V gene lookup returns CDR1 MNHNS and CDR2 SASEGT. The CDR3 runs 14 residues. The ends lost 6 bases at V and 3 bases at J; junction bases unmatched: 4. The DNA of the CDR3 is TGTGCCAGCAGAGGGGCGGGAGGCTACAATGAGCAGTTCTTC. This encodes CASRGAGGYNEQFF.

In its sample, this clonotype was seen many times. This chain connects TRBV7-9 to TRBJ1-2; possible D gene TRBD1, 6 bases. CDR1 is SEHNR, CDR2 FQNEAQ, per germline (reference sequence). The V and J ends lost 5 bases and 5 bases respectively, with 15 bases between them. The CDR3 consists of 14 residues. Here the CDR3 reads CASSPDSPGYGYTF. The CDR3 DNA sequence: TGTGCCAGCAGCCCGGACAGTCCCGGTTATGGCTACACCTTC.

The chain joins TRBV11-2 to TRBJ1-1; tentative D call: TRBD1 (5 bases). Germline-derived CDR1 and CDR2 are SGHAT and FQNNGV. The CDR3 covers 15 residues. V was trimmed by 2 bases and J by 5 bases, leaving 15 bases between them. The CDR3 here is CASSLFGPGGTEAFF. The CDR3 coding sequence is TGTGCCAGCAGCTTATTCGGGCCTGGGGGGACTGAAGCTTTCTTT.

The chain carries TRBV27 and TRBJ2-5; D ambiguous. CDR3 length equals 15 residues. V lost 3 bases and J lost 2, with 13 bases in between. Germline V gene lookup returns CDR1 MNHEY and CDR2 SMNVEV (reference sequence). The CDR3 nucleotides are TGTGCCAGCAGTTTTTCGGCAGAGATGCAAGAGACCCAGTACTTC. Translated: CASSFSAEMQETQYF.

This clonotype was seen ten or more times. The chain uses TRBV11-2 and TRBJ2-1, with D possibly being TRBD2 (6 bases). Per germline, CDR1 SGHAT and CDR2 FQNNGV. Trimming cost V 5 bases and J 3 bases, with 17 bases left between them. The CDR3 spans 16 residues. The CDR3 bases are TGTGCCAGCAGCCCTCGACTAGGCGGGATCTACAATGAGCAGTTCTTC. It translates to CASSPRLGGIYNEQFF.

There are a few counts of this clonotype. This chain joins TRBV5-6 and TRBJ2-3; 8 nucleotides line up with TRBD1. Trimming took 3 bases from V and 4 from J; bases not matched to a gene: 10. The germline V gene has CDR1 SGHDT and CDR2 YYEEEE. The CDR3 has 16 residues. CDR3 bases: TGTGCCAGCAGCTCCGACTGGCTACAGGGGGCAGATACGCAGTATTTT. This encodes CASSSDWLQGADTQYF.

This chain joins TRBV7-2 and TRBJ1-2; a possible D gene is TRBD1 (5 bases). The V end lost 5 bases, the J end lost 4 bases, and 17 bases lay between the germline ends. The length of the CDR3 is 15 residues. Per germline, CDR1 SGHTA and CDR2 FQGNSA. Here the CDR3 reads CASSPLMAGLYGYTF. In nucleotides, the CDR3 is TGTGCCAGCAGCCCTCTGATGGCAGGGCTCTATGGCTACACCTTC.

This clonotype was found many times. The V call is TRBV4-1, the J call TRBJ1-2, with 9 nucleotides matching TRBD1. There are 14 residues in the CDR3. The ends lost 3 bases at V and 5 bases at J; junction bases unmatched: 4. Germline CDR1 MGHRA, CDR2 YSYEKL. Here the CDR3 DNA reads TGCGCCAGCAGCCAGGCCGGGACAGGGTATGGCTACACCTTC. Its protein product is CASSQAGTGYGYTF.

This clonotype was counted a few times. The CDR3 DNA follows: TGTGCCAGCAGGGCTTATCTTCGTGGGCTCACAGATACGCAGTATTTT. It codes for CASRAYLRGLTDTQYF. This chain links TRBV2 with TRBJ2-3, with D uncertain. The V gene lost 6 bases and the J gene lost 2 bases, with 18 bases spanning the gap. CDR1 is SNHLY and CDR2 is FYNNEI in the germline V gene. The CDR3 has 16 amino acids.

The V gene is TRBV30, the J gene TRBJ2-2; D unclear. Trimming stripped 3 bases from V and 6 bases from J, with 14 bases between. CDR3 length: 14 amino acids. Germline-derived CDR1 and CDR2 are GTSNPN and SVGIG (reference sequence). DNA of the CDR3: TGTGCCTGGAGGTGGCCCTTACCACCCGGGGAGCTGTTTTTT. It codes for CAWRWPLPPGELFF.

V gene TRBV30 combines with J gene TRBJ1-6; TRBD1 is a possible D gene (5 bases). Trimming removed 3 bases at V and 5 bases at J, with 8 bases between. This CDR3 is built from 13 residues. Germline lookup yields CDR1 GTSNPN and CDR2 SVGIG (reference sequence). The CDR3 DNA reads TGTGCCTGGAGCCCGGGACATAATTCACCCCTCCACTTT. Protein: CAWSPGHNSPLHF.

The chain links TRBV7-2 to TRBJ2-3; TRBD2 agrees at 9 bases. Trimming took 1 base from V and 6 from J; bases not matched to a gene: 8. The germline CDR1 and CDR2 sequences are SGHTA and FQGNSA. The length of the CDR3 is 16 residues. This chain's CDR3 is CASSLVAGGLFDTQYF. In DNA, the CDR3 is TGTGCCAGCAGCTTAGTCGCGGGAGGGCTTTTTGATACGCAGTATTTT. The variable domain in full, completed from reference TRBV7-2 and TRBJ2-3, reads GAGVSQSPSNKVTEKGKDVELRCDPISGHTALYWYRQSLGQGLEFLIYFQGNSAPDKSGLPSDRFSAERTGGSVSTLTIQRTQQEDSAVYLCASSLVAGGLFDTQYFGPGTRLTVL.

This clonotype was counted only a few times. This sequence joins TRBV4-2 and TRBJ1-1; 7 bases map to TRBD1. Germline CDR1 LGHNA, CDR2 YNFKEQ. J lost 4 bases, V lost 0 bases, and 11 bases had no gene match. The CDR3 is 17 amino acids. The CDR3 bases are TGTGCCAGCAGCCAAGAAGAGACAGGGAGAATAGGCACTGAAGCTTTCTTT. Its protein is CASSQEETGRIGTEAFF.

This clonotype was counted many times. V and J are TRBV4-1 and TRBJ1-4, with 10 bases identical to TRBD1. Germline values: CDR1 MGHRA, CDR2 YSYEKL. This CDR3 comprises 15 residues. V lost 0 bases and J lost 8; bases outside the gene matches: 3. The CDR3 is CASSQEGQGNEKLFF. The CDR3 bases are TGCGCCAGCAGCCAAGAGGGACAGGGGAACGAAAAACTGTTTTTT.

This clonotype was counted many times. The chain links TRBV27 to TRBJ2-7, with D possibly matching TRBD1 (5 bases). CDR3 length: 15 amino acids. The V end lost 5 bases, the J end lost 1 base, and 15 bases lay between the germline ends. The germline V gene encodes CDR1 MNHEY and CDR2 SMNVEV (reference sequence). CDR3 loop: CASSGPRTPSYEQYV. CDR3 bases: TGTGCCAGCAGTGGTCCTCGGACACCATCCTACGAGCAGTACGTC.

The chain recombines TRBV20-1 with TRBJ2-7; D ambiguous. The ends were cut back, 0 bases at V and 4 bases at J, with 10 bases in the middle. The CDR3 is made up of 13 amino acids. Germline V CDR1 and CDR2: DFQATT, SNEGSKA (reference sequence). CDR3 bases: TGCAGTGCTAGAGATGGGCCATTTTACGAGCAGTACTTC. Translation: CSARDGPFYEQYF.

This chain links TRBV29-1 with TRBJ1-1; D remains ambiguous. CDR3 size: 13 residues. The germline CDR1 and CDR2 sequences are SQVTM and ANQGSEA. V lost 6 bases and J 7 bases, leaving 18 bases between the germline ends. The CDR3 nucleotides are TGCAGCGTCCGGAATGAGGGCGACGGTGAAGCTTTCTTT. It encodes CSVRNEGDGEAFF.

This clonotype occurred a few times. The J gene is TRBJ1-2, the V gene TRBV7-8, with 7 bases identical to TRBD1. With V trimmed by 5 bases and J by 8 bases, 20 bases remained unmatched. Germline V gene lookup returns CDR1 SGHVS and CDR2 FQNEAQ. There are 17 residues in the CDR3. CDR3 DNA sequence: TGTGCCAGCAGCCCAGGGGGAGGTCCTACCCCAAACCTAGGCTACACCTTC. It encodes CASSPGGGPTPNLGYTF.

This clonotype turned up a few times. The J gene is TRBJ2-5, the V gene TRBV5-1; D uncertain. Germline assignment: CDR1 SGHRS and CDR2 YFSETQ. Deletions cut 1 base from V and 5 bases from J, with 3 bases between. This CDR3 is 11 amino acids long. The CDR3: CASSLMETQYF. The CDR3 DNA reads TGCGCCAGCAGCTTGATGGAGACCCAGTACTTC. The full variable domain, completed using reference TRBV5-1 and TRBJ2-5, is KAGVTQTPRYLIKTRGQQVTLSCSPISGHRSVSWYQQTPGQGLQFLFEYFSETQRNKGNFPGRFSGRQFSNSRSEMNVSTLELGDSALYLCASSLMETQYFGPGTRLLVL.

This clonotype was found a few times. CDR3 sequence (DNA): TGTGCCAGCAGTGCCGGTGGGGTAGCGGGACTCGGGAATGAGCAGTTCTTC. Its protein is CASSAGGVAGLGNEQFF. The J gene is TRBJ2-1, the V gene TRBV27; 8 bases fit TRBD2. The CDR3 totals 17 residues. Unmatched junction bases numbered 16, after V lost 5 bases and J lost 7 bases. Germline-derived CDR1 and CDR2 are MNHEY and SMNVEV (reference sequence).